Shown below are 3 T cell receptor beta chains from a single sample sequenced in a study of blood T cell repertoires in COVID-19 (dated by TCRdb to the early 2020s). Library generation was performed with the immunoSEQ multiplex PCR assay. The clones in this table, taken by TCRdb from immuneACCESS, are in-frame only. Not every clone is retained; where verified, under half of the shortfall comes from an unresolved V gene, and the cause of the rest is unknown. The sample table holds under 50,000 clones, of which about 87% were seen once. 7% to 8.5% of the sample is in the top ten clones. The sample consisted of peripheral blood. The source is a human donor in a cohort sampled during active COVID-19.

CDR3 loop: CASSQDLGGGNEQFF. The CDR3 DNA follows: TGTGCCAGCAGCCAAGATCTGGGAGGGGGCAATGAGCAGTTCTTC. This sequence joins TRBV3-1 (or the pseudogene TRBV3-2) and TRBJ2-1, with TRBD2 as a possible D gene (7 bases). The V gene lost 0 bases and the J gene lost 6 bases, with 12 bases spanning the gap. The CDR3 is 15 residues long. CDR1 and CDR2 (germline): LGHDT, YNNKEL (reference sequence).

This chain uses TRBV2 with TRBJ2-7; D uncertain. CDR3 length: 12 residues. V shed 5 bases and J shed 4 bases, with 9 bases lying between them. Germline CDR1 reads SNHLY; CDR2 reads FYNNEI. Here the CDR3 DNA reads TGTGCCAGCAGTCGCCGGTATTACGAGCAGTACTTC. Amino acids: CASSRRYYEQYF.

The V gene is TRBV28, the J gene TRBJ2-5, with TRBD1 matching over 7 bases. V shed 2 bases, J shed 5 bases, and the junction held 8 bases outside the gene matches. The CDR3 length is 15 residues. Germline loops: CDR1 MDHEN, CDR2 SYDVKM. The chain's CDR3 is CASSLDRAPGETQYF. The CDR3 DNA is TGTGCCAGCAGTTTAGACAGGGCGCCCGGGGAGACCCAGTACTTC.